This T cell receptor beta chain was recorded in a study of shared clonotypes between healthy human individuals. Study-wide findings and caveats: In the sorted subsets, rarefaction showed sequencing was incomplete despite large depth. Only blood underwent sampling, and tissue repertoires likely differ.

Clones were read by immunoSEQ multiplex PCR, and TCRdb kept only the in-frame ones, dropping some. The data show roughly 640,000 clones, around 97% seen once. Of note for this clone: Its antigen is as yet unknown.

This CDR3 region has 14 residues. V gave up 6 bases and J gave up 1 base, with 13 bases separating them. Germline V gene data show CDR1 as SGHTA and CDR2 as FQGTGA. The CD4+ fraction was divided into a CD45RA+ naive subset and a CD45RA-negative memory subset. This chain links TRBV7-3 with TRBJ2-7; D gene uncertain. The sample was naive CD4+ T cells sorted from blood. The sample's subset: CD45RA+ positively selected. The receptor was derived from a woman aged 25 to 39 in good health. The DNA for the CDR3 is TGTGCCAGCAGTAGATACGGCCGATCCTACGAGCAGTACTTC. Translated, it gives CASSRYGRSYEQYF.